These 9 T cell receptor beta chains came from one sample sequenced in a study of T cell responses to AZD1222 COVID-19 vaccine. Measured with immunoSEQ multiplex PCR; TCRdb has only the in-frame clones, and not every one. Seen here are 80,000 or so clones, nearly 85% observed once, and the top ten hold 2.9%. Here the sequenced sample was peripheral blood, taken on day 0 of AZD1222 vaccination. The source is an adult in good health.

The chain uses TRBV18 and TRBJ2-1; 10 bases map to TRBD2. CDR1 is KGHSH and CDR2 is LQKENI in the germline V gene. The CDR3 loop spans 15 amino acids. V gave up 3 bases and J gave up 3 bases; unmatched junction bases: 2. CDR3 in DNA: TGTGCCAGCTCACCGTCTAGCGGGAGCTACAATGAGCAGTTCTTC. This gives the protein CASSPSSGSYNEQFF.

J is TRBJ2-7 and V is TRBV7-2, with unresolved D. The CDR3 totals 12 residues. Germline values: CDR1 SGHTA, CDR2 FQGNSA. V was pared by 5 bases and J by 0 bases, with 5 bases between. CDR3 bases: TGTGCCAGCAGCCGTTACTCCTACGAGCAGTACTTC. It codes for CASSRYSYEQYF.

As regards this clone: The conserved final phenylalanine or tryptophan is absent from the CDR3, which likely points to a read error. It is unclear where the CDR3 begins or ends on the DNA, so no DNA is shown, and the CDR3 is as TCRdb lists it. This chain joins TRBV6-5 and TRBJ2-7; no check of the table's D call, TRBD2, against the DNA was made. The V gene's germline CDR1 is MNHEY and CDR2 SVGAGI. The CDR3 is 11 amino acids in total, end residues counted. The CDR3 loop is CASSPPGGPLL.

The CDR3 DNA reads TGTGCCAGCAGCATGGGAGTCGGGGGGTTTTACGAGCAGTACTTC. This sequence encodes CASSMGVGGFYEQYF. The J gene is TRBJ2-7, the V gene TRBV11-2; 7 nucleotides line up with TRBD2. Per germline, CDR1 SGHAT and CDR2 FQNNGV. This CDR3 has 15 residues. V shed 5 bases, J shed 4 bases, and the junction held 11 bases outside the gene matches.

The V and J genes are TRBV9 and TRBJ2-7; no firm D call. Germline V CDR1 and CDR2: SGDLS, YYNGEE. There are 13 residues in the CDR3. Trimming took off 0 bases at V and 3 bases at J, with 7 bases between the two ends. The CDR3 sequence is CASSVEVNYEQYF. Here the CDR3 DNA reads TGTGCCAGCAGCGTAGAGGTGAACTACGAGCAGTACTTC. The variable domain in full, completed from reference TRBV9 and TRBJ2-7, reads DSGVTQTPKHLITATGQRVTLRCSPRSGDLSVYWYQQSLDQGLQFLIQYYNGEERAKGNILERFSAQQFPDLHSELNLSSLELGDSALYFCASSVEVNYEQYFGPGTRLTVT.

This clone has only a few counts. The CDR3 DNA reads as TGTGCCAGCAGTTACTCGCCGCGGCGGGGGTCCCCCTACGAGCAGTACTTC. Protein product: CASSYSPRRGSPYEQYF. This rearrangement joins TRBV6-2 or TRBV6-3 to TRBJ2-7; 7 bases fit TRBD2. The CDR3 spans 17 residues. With 0 bases clipped from V and 2 bases from J, the junction kept 10 bases outside the gene matches. Germline V gene lookup returns CDR1 MNHEY and CDR2 SVGEGT.

The chain employs TRBV3-1 (or the pseudogene TRBV3-2) and TRBJ2-7; tentatively, D is TRBD1 (6 bases). The CDR3 runs to 16 residues. The germline V gene encodes CDR1 LGHDT and CDR2 YNNKEL (reference sequence). V was shortened by 1 base and J by 5 bases, with 18 bases between the two germline ends. The CDR3: CASSQVQGPRTHEQYF. The CDR3 bases are TGTGCCAGCAGCCAAGTACAGGGACCGAGGACCCACGAGCAGTACTTC.

This sequence joins TRBV7-2 and TRBJ1-1; D not certain. The CDR3 spans 13 residues. Trimming cost V 3 bases and J 7 bases, with 12 bases left between them. Germline V gene lookup returns CDR1 SGHTA and CDR2 FQGNSA. The CDR3, as DNA: TGTGCCAGCAGCTTTCGGGGTCAAATTGAAGCTTTCTTT. This translates into CASSFRGQIEAFF. Full variable domain (remainder filled in from reference TRBV7-2 and TRBJ1-1): GAGVSQSPSNKVTEKGKDVELRCDPISGHTALYWYRQSLGQGLEFLIYFQGNSAPDKSGLPSDRFSAERTGGSVSTLTIQRTQQEDSAVYLCASSFRGQIEAFFGQGTRLTVV.

V usage is TRBV30 and J usage is TRBJ2-2; either TRBD1 or TRBD2 may fit D (5 bases each). The V gene lost 0 bases and the J gene lost 7 bases, with 9 bases spanning the gap. The CDR3 consists of 13 residues. The germline V gene has CDR1 GTSNPN and CDR2 SVGIG (reference sequence). The DNA of the CDR3 is TGTGCCTGGAGTGTGTGGGGGAGCGGGGAGCTGTTTTTT. It codes for CAWSVWGSGELFF.